This T cell receptor (beta chain) came from a study of post-analysis software for immune sequencing data. Carried by the TCR beta cDNA libraries were unique molecular identifiers. TCRdb analysed the PCR reads with MiXCR anew, one entry per CDR3 protein. The sample lists roughly 650,000 distinct CDR3 sequences, 59% occurring once. The receptor comes from a girl aged 2 to 9 with multiple sclerosis. Sequencing was done on a sample of blood.

The CDR3 protein is CSASSAGGNYNEQFF. Here the CDR3 DNA reads TGCAGTGCTAGTTCGGCGGGAGGGAACTACAATGAGCAGTTCTTC. The rearrangement uses TRBV20-1 and TRBJ2-1; 9 bases line up with TRBD2. The junction had 6 bases not matched to a gene; V was cut back by 3 bases and J by 3 bases. The CDR3 runs to 15 residues. Germline values: CDR1 DFQATT, CDR2 SNEGSKA (reference sequence).